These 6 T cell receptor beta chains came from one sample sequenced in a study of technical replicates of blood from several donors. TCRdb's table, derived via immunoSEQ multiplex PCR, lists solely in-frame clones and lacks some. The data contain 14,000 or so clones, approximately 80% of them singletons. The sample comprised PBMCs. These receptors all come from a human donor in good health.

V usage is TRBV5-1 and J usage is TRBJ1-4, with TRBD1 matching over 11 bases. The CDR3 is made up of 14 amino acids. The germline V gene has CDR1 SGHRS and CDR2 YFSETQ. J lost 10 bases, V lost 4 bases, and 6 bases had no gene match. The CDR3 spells CASSPWDRGGKLFF. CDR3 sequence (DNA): TGCGCCAGCAGCCCCTGGGACAGGGGGGGAAAACTGTTTTTT.

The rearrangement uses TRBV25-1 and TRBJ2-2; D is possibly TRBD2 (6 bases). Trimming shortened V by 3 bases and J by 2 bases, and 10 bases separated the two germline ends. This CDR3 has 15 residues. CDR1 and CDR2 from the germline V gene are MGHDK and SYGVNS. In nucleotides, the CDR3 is TGTGCCAGCAGTGAGATAGCGGACAACACCGGGGAGCTGTTTTTT. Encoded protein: CASSEIADNTGELFF.

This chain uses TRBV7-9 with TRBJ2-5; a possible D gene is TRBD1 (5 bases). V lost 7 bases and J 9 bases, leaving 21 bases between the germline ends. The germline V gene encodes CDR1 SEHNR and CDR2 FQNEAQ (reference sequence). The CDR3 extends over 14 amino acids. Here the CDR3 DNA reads TGTGCCAGCACCTCCATCGACAGCGAAGTGGCCCAGTACTTC. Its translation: CASTSIDSEVAQYF.

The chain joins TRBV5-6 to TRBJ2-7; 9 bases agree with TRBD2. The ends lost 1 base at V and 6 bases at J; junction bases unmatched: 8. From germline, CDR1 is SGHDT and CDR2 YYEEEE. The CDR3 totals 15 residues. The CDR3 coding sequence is TGTGCCAGCAGCTTGAGTGCCCTAGCGGGGCGCGAGCAGTACTTC. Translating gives CASSLSALAGREQYF.

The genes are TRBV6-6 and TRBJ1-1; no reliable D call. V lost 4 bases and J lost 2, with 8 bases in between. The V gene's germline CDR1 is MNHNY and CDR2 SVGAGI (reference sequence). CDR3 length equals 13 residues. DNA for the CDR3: TGTGCCAGCAGTTGGCGGCGAAACACTGAAGCTTTCTTT. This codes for CASSWRRNTEAFF.

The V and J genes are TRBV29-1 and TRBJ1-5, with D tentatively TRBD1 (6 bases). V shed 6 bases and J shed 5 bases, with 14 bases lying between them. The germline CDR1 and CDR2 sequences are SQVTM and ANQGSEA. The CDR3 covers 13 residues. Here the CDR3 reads CSVGEPGDQPQHF. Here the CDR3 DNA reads TGCAGCGTGGGTGAGCCAGGGGATCAGCCCCAGCATTTT.